The rows below give T cell receptor beta chains drawn from one sample of a study of beta chain features in type 1 diabetes. Sequenced by immunoSEQ multiplex PCR; TCRdb stores in-frame clones only, minus some. This repertoire shows 200,000 to 250,000 clones, over 9.5% found once; its top ten account for about 0.037%. Sequenced: naive CD4+ T cells from blood. The origin of the receptors is a woman between 18 and 29 years old in good health. The conserved cysteine and the conserved F or W are not part of the CDR3 here. The order of the fields is V gene, J gene, CDR3 length, CDR3 protein.

v_gene: TRBV7-9; j_gene: TRBJ1-1; len: 15; CDR3aa: ASSLALGGNSNTEAF
v_gene: TRBV30; j_gene: TRBJ1-2; len: 10; CDR3aa: ATEPRNYGYT
v_gene: TRBV30; j_gene: TRBJ2-1; len: 12; CDR3aa: AWSAHLSYNEQF
v_gene: TRBV6-1; j_gene: TRBJ1-2; len: 12; CDR3aa: ASRVGGGLDGYT
v_gene: TRBV4-3; j_gene: TRBJ2-5; len: 15; CDR3aa: ASSQDSSGSVVETQY
v_gene: TRBV30; j_gene: TRBJ1-1; len: 15; CDR3aa: AWSVHRRGQMNTEAF
v_gene: TRBV5-6; j_gene: TRBJ2-7; len: 12; CDR3aa: ASSLEQSSYEQY
v_gene: TRBV19; j_gene: TRBJ1-5; len: 14; CDR3aa: ASSVFRQGSNQPQH
v_gene: TRBV9; j_gene: TRBJ2-1; len: 13; CDR3aa: ASSVEAFSYNEQF
v_gene: TRBV10-2; j_gene: TRBJ2-5; len: 14; CDR3aa: ASSETGTGAGETQY
v_gene: TRBV19; j_gene: TRBJ2-6; len: 12; CDR3aa: ASTGTAGANVLT
v_gene: TRBV7-7; j_gene: TRBJ2-5; len: 13; CDR3aa: ASSPEGGALGTQY
v_gene: TRBV5-1; j_gene: TRBJ2-6; len: 13; CDR3aa: ASSFGTPGANVLT
v_gene: TRBV18; j_gene: TRBJ2-3; len: 14; CDR3aa: ASSPLGGSSTDTQY
v_gene: TRBV7-6; j_gene: TRBJ2-1; len: 14; CDR3aa: ASSLRGGSRYNEQF
v_gene: TRBV7-9; j_gene: TRBJ2-2; len: 12; CDR3aa: ASSPGTHTGELF
v_gene: TRBV29-1; j_gene: TRBJ1-2; len: 11; CDR3aa: SVPNRGDYGYT
v_gene: TRBV5-4; j_gene: TRBJ2-5; len: 13; CDR3aa: ASSLGQGDRETQY
v_gene: TRBV7-8; j_gene: TRBJ2-3; len: 9; CDR3aa: ASSARDTQY
v_gene: TRBV5-1; j_gene: TRBJ1-1; len: 12; CDR3aa: ASSSQVLGTEAF
v_gene: TRBV9; j_gene: TRBJ2-3; len: 13; CDR3aa: ASSVGGLETDTQY
v_gene: TRBV12-5; j_gene: TRBJ1-4; len: 12; CDR3aa: ASGLGQSNEKLF
v_gene: TRBV19; j_gene: TRBJ1-1; len: 13; CDR3aa: ASSITGQGPTEAF
v_gene: TRBV5-1; j_gene: TRBJ2-5; len: 11; CDR3aa: ASSLGAQETQY
v_gene: TRBV5-4; j_gene: TRBJ2-3; len: 13; CDR3aa: ASSSRMGSTDTQY
v_gene: TRBV25-1; j_gene: TRBJ2-2; len: 12; CDR3aa: ASSDTGPTGELF
v_gene: TRBV6-1; j_gene: TRBJ2-5; len: 12; CDR3aa: ASSSGTAKETQY
v_gene: TRBV5-1; j_gene: TRBJ2-5; len: 12; CDR3aa: ASSSAPVQETQY
v_gene: TRBV9; j_gene: TRBJ2-2; len: 13; CDR3aa: ASSVGQTNTGELF
v_gene: TRBV5-1; j_gene: TRBJ2-2; len: 14; CDR3aa: ASSLEPGASGGELF
v_gene: TRBV5-1; j_gene: TRBJ2-3; len: 9; CDR3aa: ASTNTDTQY
v_gene: TRBV15; j_gene: TRBJ1-1; len: 13; CDR3aa: ATSRDVGGNTEAF
v_gene: TRBV9; j_gene: TRBJ2-2; len: 14; CDR3aa: ASSVGLAGHTGELF
v_gene: TRBV7-9; j_gene: TRBJ2-1; len: 15; CDR3aa: ASSLASQWTGSNEQF
v_gene: TRBV30; j_gene: TRBJ1-1; len: 11; CDR3aa: AWRGQGATEAF
v_gene: TRBV5-4; j_gene: TRBJ2-3; len: 12; CDR3aa: AFGRGGLTDTQY
v_gene: TRBV18; j_gene: TRBJ2-7; len: 14; CDR3aa: ASSTYEGLAGVKQY
v_gene: TRBV6-5; j_gene: TRBJ2-1; len: 11; CDR3aa: ASTPRPGNEQF
v_gene: TRBV7-9; j_gene: TRBJ1-1; len: 11; CDR3aa: ASSLDYGTEAF
v_gene: TRBV20-1; j_gene: TRBJ2-7; len: 8; CDR3aa: RPKGCEQY
v_gene: TRBV7-3; j_gene: TRBJ2-6; len: 13; CDR3aa: ASSSGGFGANVLT
v_gene: TRBV19; j_gene: TRBJ1-1; len: 12; CDR3aa: ASSVQNGGTEAF
v_gene: TRBV7-3; j_gene: TRBJ1-6; len: 13; CDR3aa: ASSLAGPDNSPLH
v_gene: TRBV19; j_gene: TRBJ1-1; len: 10; CDR3aa: ATRRVNTEAF
v_gene: TRBV27; j_gene: TRBJ2-2; len: 15; CDR3aa: ASGDRVDSVGTGELF
v_gene: TRBV5-4; j_gene: TRBJ1-2; len: 12; CDR3aa: ASSLGTENYGYT
v_gene: TRBV20-1; j_gene: TRBJ2-1; len: 9; CDR3aa: SASRGGEQF
v_gene: TRBV6-1; j_gene: TRBJ2-1; len: 11; CDR3aa: ASSRDRDNEQF
v_gene: TRBV28; j_gene: TRBJ2-4; len: 15; CDR3aa: ASSLRGGGTTKNIQY
v_gene: TRBV18; j_gene: TRBJ1-1; len: 14; CDR3aa: ASSKTWTGMDTEAF
v_gene: TRBV9; j_gene: TRBJ1-1; len: 12; CDR3aa: ASSVGAAATEAF
v_gene: TRBV25-1; j_gene: TRBJ2-4; len: 9; CDR3aa: ASSPGESQY